This TCR beta chain was recorded in a study of T cell repertoires in ileal Crohn's disease (dated by TCRdb to about 2019). For the study in its entirety: The median duration of disease was approximately 8.3 years, and at the time of surgery approximately 33% of patients were active smokers. Every patient underwent surgery because of a complication, which was stricturing disease in about 60% and penetrating disease in 39%. Postoperative therapy was given to about half of the patients, with thiopurines administered to under 13 patients and anti-TNF agents administered to 18 patients. The M6 samples were biopsies of the neoterminal ileum collected during postoperative colonoscopy. TCR repertoire analysis was done in 50 to 70 Crohn's disease patients from a prospective multicentre cohort. The study was conducted in parallel with a multicentre cohort that was designed to identify predictors of early endoscopic recurrence following ileocolonic resection. A Rutgeerts score above i0 was used to define endoscopic postoperative recurrence. A total of around 150 mucosal samples from about 50 patients were sequenced, with samples obtained at several locations on the surgical specimen and at postoperative endoscopy. Study-wide findings and limitations: Endoscopic recurrence was found to be associated with higher high-frequency clone percentages at surgery, and recurrence was observed in all patients with clonality above 26.8% (18/57). Within the first year after surgery, the timing of postoperative endoscopy varied, and the median delay was almost 7 months. Compared with CD4 T cells, sorted CD8 T cells contained more high-frequency clones, which suggests that the mucosal expansions were mostly CD8. Patients who were active smokers at surgery had a significantly higher proportion of clonal expansions than non-smokers (around 24% vs 18%, p=0.02). Mucosal CD4 and CD8 T cells were sorted and sequenced only in a subgroup of patients, whose size was not stated.

Comments on this clone: Its recognized antigen is unknown. No base qualities exist here, and no much larger clone lies one base off it.

About 500 nanograms of biopsy DNA per sample were submitted for commercial TCRB immunosequencing. Adaptive Biotechnology amplified the CDR3 regions from genomic DNA with a two-step multiplex PCR designed to control amplification bias. Primers for every V and J gene segment were used in the first PCR, and barcodes and Illumina adapters were added in the second PCR. CDR3 libraries were sequenced using an Illumina instrument. The original methods were these. The analysis drew on both the pipelines supplied by the vendor and custom analysis of the raw data in R/Bioconductor running R version 3.3.0. Clonality, ranging from 0 to 1, was calculated as the inverse of the normalised Shannon entropy of all productive clones. High-frequency clones were defined as the share of the repertoire occupied by the top 100 clones, with only clones passing a 95% confidence test being retained. Overlap between samples was measured with the Morisita-Horn index, while repertoire diversity was measured with the Simpson index. TCRdb re-hosts the immuneACCESS table, in-frame sequences only. Its copies lack some clones; in the studies checked, an unresolved V gene accounts for under half of them, and the cause for the rest is not known. The DNA was the basis for D and trimming; V, J and clone size are from that table. The sample has about 12,000 clones on record, 75% to 90% of them singletons. Approximately 11% of the sample is in the top ten clones.

What the time point label conveys for this sample: neoterminal ileum biopsy at postoperative endoscopy, about 6 months after surgery. Adults with ileal or ileocolonic Crohn's disease for whom ileocolonic resection was indicated were considered eligible. Whole ileal mucosal biopsies were stored frozen at -80°C before DNA extraction. Genomic DNA was isolated from frozen whole biopsies using a TRizol-based method, and the DNA was quantified with a NanoDrop 2000 spectrophotometer. The sample comprised ileal tissue. The receptor was isolated from an adult with Crohn's disease.

The DNA sequence follows: TGTGCCAGCAGTCAAGGGACAGGGCGGCAGACCCAGTACTTC. Translated, it reads CASSQGTGRQTQYF. The chain was built from TRBV6-5 and TRBJ2-5; 9 bases in the junction line up with TRBD1. Its CDR3 holds 14 amino acids, cysteine through phenylalanine. Only the CDR3 part of the read is kept: 42 bases, read in frame from the first base. Trimming leaves V shorter by 5 bases and J shorter by 6 bases, with the junction holding 7 bases beyond the gene matches. The CDR1 and CDR2 encoded by the germline V gene are MNHEY and SVGAGI.